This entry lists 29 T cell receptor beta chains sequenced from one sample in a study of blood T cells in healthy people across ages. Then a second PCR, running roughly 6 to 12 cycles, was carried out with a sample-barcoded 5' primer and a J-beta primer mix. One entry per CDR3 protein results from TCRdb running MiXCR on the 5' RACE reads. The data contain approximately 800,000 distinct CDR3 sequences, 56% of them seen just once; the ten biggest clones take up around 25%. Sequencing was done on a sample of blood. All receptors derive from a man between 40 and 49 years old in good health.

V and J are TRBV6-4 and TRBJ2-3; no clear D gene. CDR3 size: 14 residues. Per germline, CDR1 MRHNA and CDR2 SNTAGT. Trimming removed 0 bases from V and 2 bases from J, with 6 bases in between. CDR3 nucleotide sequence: TGTGCCAGCAGTGACTCAGCCATCACAGATACGCAGTATTTT. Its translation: CASSDSAITDTQYF.

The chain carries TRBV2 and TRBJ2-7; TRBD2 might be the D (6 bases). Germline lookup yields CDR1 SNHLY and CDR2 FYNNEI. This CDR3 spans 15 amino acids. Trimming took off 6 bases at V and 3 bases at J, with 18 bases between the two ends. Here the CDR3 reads CASSPDRDSYYEQYF. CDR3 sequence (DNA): TGTGCCAGCAGCCCAGATCGGGACTCTTACTACGAGCAGTACTTC.

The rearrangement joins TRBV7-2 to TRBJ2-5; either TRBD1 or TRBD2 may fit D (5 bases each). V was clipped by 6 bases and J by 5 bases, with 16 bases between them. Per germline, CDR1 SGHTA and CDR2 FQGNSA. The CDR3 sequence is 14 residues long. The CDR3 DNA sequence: TGTGCCAGCAGTGCGCAGGGTTCGGGGGAGACCCAGTACTTC. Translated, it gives CASSAQGSGETQYF. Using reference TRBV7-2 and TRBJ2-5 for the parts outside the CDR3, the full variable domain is GAGVSQSPSNKVTEKGKDVELRCDPISGHTALYWYRQSLGQGLEFLIYFQGNSAPDKSGLPSDRFSAERTGGSVSTLTIQRTQQEDSAVYLCASSAQGSGETQYFGPGTRLLVL.

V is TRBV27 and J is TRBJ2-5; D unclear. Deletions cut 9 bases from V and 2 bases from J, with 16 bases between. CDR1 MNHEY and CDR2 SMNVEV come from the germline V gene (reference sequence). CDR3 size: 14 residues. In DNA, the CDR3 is TGTGCCAGTGGACGAGTTGGGTGGCAAGAGACCCAGTACTTC. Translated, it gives CASGRVGWQETQYF.

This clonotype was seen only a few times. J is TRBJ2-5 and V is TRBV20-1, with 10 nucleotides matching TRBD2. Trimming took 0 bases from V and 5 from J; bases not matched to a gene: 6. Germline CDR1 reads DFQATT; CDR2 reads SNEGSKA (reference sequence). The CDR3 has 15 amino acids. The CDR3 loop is CSARDSGRRDETQYF. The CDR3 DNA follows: TGCAGTGCTAGAGATAGCGGGAGGCGAGACGAGACCCAGTACTTC.

CDR3 residues: CASSQDSATDTQYF. CDR3 nucleotide sequence: TGTGCCAGCAGCCAAGATTCTGCGACAGATACGCAGTATTTT. V gene TRBV4-2 combines with J gene TRBJ2-3; the D is unclear. V lost 0 bases to trimming and J lost 3 bases, with 7 bases between them. The CDR3 spans 14 residues. Germline V lookup: CDR1 LGHNA, CDR2 YNFKEQ.

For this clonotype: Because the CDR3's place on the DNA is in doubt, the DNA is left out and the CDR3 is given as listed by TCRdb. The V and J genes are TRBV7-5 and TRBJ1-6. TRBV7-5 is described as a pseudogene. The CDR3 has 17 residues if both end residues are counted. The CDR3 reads CISVPEGNAQVPAFPHF.

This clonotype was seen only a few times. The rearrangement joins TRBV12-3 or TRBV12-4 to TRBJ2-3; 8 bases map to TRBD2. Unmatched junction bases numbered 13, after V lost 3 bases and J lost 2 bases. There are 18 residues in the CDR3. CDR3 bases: TGTGCCAGCAGTTTTGGAAGGCCGGGGGGGCACCTCACAGATACGCAGTATTTT. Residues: CASSFGRPGGHLTDTQYF.

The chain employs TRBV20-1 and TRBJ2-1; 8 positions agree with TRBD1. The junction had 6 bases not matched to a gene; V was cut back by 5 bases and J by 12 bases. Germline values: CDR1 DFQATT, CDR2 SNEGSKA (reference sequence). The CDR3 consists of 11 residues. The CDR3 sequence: CSAADRGGQFF. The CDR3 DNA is TGCAGTGCTGCAGACAGGGGCGGGCAGTTCTTC.

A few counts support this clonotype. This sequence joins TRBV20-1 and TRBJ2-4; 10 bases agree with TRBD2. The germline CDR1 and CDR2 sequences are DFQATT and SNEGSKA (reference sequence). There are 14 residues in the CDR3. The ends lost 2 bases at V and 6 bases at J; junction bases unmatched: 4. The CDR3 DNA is TGCAGTGCTAGAACACTAGCGGGACTAAACATTCAGTACTTC. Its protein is CSARTLAGLNIQYF.

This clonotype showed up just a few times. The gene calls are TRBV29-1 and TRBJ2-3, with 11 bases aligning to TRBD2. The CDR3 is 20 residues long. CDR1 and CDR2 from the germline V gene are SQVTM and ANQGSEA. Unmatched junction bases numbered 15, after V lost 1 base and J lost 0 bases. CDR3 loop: CSVEGRVTGTSGTSTDTQYF. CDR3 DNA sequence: TGCAGCGTTGAAGGGAGGGTAACCGGGACTAGCGGCACTAGCACAGATACGCAGTATTTT.

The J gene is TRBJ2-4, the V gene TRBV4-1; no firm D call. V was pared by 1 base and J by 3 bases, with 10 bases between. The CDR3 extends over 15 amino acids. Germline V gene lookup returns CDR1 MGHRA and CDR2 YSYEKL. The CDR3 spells CASSQVSLGKNIQYF. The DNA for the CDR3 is TGCGCCAGCAGCCAAGTGAGTCTGGGCAAAAACATTCAGTACTTC.

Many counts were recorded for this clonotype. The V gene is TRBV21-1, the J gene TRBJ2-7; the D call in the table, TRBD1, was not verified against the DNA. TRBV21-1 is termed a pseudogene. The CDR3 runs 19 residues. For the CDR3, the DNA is TGTGCCAGCAGCAAAGTCCTCCAGACAGGGGGCTTAAAAAACTACGAGCAGTACTTC. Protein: CASSKVLQTGGLKNYEQYF.

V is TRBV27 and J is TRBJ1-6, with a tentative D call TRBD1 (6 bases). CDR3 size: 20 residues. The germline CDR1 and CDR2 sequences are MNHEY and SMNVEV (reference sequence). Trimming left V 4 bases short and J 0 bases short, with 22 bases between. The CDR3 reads CASSYPDLRGFCSYNSPLHF. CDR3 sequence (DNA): TGTGCCAGCAGTTACCCCGATTTGAGGGGGTTTTGCTCCTATAATTCACCCCTCCACTTT.

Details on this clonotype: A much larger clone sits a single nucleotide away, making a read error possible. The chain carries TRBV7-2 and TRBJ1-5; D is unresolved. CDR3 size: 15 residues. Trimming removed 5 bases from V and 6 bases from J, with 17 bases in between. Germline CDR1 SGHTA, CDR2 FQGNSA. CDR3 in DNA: TGTGCCAGCAGCCCCTGGGTGAACGCGGGTCAGCCCCAGCATTTT. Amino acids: CASSPWVNAGQPQHF. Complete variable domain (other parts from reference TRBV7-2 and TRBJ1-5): GAGVSQSPSNKVTEKGKDVELRCDPISGHTALYWYRQSLGQGLEFLIYFQGNSAPDKSGLPSDRFSAERTGGSVSTLTIQRTQQEDSAVYLCASSPWVNAGQPQHFGDGTRLSIL.

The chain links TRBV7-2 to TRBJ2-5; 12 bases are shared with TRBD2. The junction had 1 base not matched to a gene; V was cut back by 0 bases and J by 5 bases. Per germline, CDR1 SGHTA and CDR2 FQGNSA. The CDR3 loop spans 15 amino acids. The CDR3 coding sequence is TGTGCCAGCAGCTTAGCGACTAGCGGGAGTGAGACCCAGTACTTC. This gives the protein CASSLATSGSETQYF.

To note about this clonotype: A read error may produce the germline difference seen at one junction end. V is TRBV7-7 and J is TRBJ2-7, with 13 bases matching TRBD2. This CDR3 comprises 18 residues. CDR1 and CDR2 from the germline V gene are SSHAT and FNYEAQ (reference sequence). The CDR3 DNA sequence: TGTGCTAGCAGCCTACAACCTACTAGCGGGGGGGCTTTAGAGACCCGGTACTTC. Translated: CASSLQPTSGGALETRYF.

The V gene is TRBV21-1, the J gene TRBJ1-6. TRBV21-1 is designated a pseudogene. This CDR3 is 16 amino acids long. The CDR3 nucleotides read TGTGCCAGCAGCAAGGCAAGGAGCTCCTATAATTCACCCCTCCACTTT. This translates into CASSKARSSYNSPLHF.

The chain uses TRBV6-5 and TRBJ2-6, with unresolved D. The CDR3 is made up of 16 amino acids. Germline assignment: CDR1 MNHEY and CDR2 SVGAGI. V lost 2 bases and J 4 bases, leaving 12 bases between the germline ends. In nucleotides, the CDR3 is TGTGCCAGCAGTTACAGAGAGGCGACCGGGGCCAACGTCCTGACTTTC. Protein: CASSYREATGANVLTF.

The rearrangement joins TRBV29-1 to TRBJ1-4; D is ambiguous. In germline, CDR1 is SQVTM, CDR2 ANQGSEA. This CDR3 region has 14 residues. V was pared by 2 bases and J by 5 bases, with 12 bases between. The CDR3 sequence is CSVELRGPNEKLFF. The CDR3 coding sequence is TGCAGCGTTGAATTGCGAGGGCCCAATGAAAAACTGTTTTTT.

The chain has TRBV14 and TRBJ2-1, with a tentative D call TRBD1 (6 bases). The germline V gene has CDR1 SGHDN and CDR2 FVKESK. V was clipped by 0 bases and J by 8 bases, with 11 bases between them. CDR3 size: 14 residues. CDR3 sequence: CASSQDWGQDEQFF. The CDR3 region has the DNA TGTGCCAGCAGCCAAGATTGGGGGCAGGATGAGCAGTTCTTC.

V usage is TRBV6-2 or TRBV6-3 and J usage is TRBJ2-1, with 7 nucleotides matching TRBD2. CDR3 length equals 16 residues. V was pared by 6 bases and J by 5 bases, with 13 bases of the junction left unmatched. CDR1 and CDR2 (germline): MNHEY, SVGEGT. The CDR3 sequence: CASSGRGAGDDNEQFF. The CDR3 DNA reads TGTGCCAGCAGCGGAAGGGGTGCGGGAGATGACAATGAGCAGTTCTTC.

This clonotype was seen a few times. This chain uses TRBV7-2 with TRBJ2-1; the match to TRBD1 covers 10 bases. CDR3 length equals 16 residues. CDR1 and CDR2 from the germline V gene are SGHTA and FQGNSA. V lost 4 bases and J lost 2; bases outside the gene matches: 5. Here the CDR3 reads CASSSTGTGAYNEQFF. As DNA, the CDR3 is TGTGCCAGCAGCTCAACCGGGACAGGGGCCTACAATGAGCAGTTCTTC.

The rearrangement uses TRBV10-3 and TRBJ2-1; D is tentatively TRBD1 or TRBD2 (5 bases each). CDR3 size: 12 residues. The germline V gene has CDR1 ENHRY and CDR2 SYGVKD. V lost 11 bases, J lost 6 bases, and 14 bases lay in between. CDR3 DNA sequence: TGTGCCGGGTCCCTTGGGGGCAATGAGCAGTTCTTC. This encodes CAGSLGGNEQFF.

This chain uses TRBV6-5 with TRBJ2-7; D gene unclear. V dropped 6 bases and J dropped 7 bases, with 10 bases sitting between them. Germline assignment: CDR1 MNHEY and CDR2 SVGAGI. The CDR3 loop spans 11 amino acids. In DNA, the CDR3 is TGTGCCAGCAGGGGCAACAATGAGCAGTACTTC. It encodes CASRGNNEQYF.

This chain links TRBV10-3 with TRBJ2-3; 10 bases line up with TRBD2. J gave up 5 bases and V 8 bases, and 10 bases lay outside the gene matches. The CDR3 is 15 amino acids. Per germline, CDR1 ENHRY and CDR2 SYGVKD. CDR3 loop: CAILGAGGLQDTQYF. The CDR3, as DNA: TGTGCCATCCTCGGAGCGGGAGGGCTGCAAGATACGCAGTATTTT.

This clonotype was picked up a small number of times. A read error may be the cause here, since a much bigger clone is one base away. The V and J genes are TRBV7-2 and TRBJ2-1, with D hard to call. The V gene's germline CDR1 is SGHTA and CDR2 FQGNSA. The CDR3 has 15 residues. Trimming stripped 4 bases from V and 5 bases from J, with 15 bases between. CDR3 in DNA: TGTGCCAGCAGCTGGAGTGCCGGGCTACACAATGAGCAGTTCTTC. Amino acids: CASSWSAGLHNEQFF.

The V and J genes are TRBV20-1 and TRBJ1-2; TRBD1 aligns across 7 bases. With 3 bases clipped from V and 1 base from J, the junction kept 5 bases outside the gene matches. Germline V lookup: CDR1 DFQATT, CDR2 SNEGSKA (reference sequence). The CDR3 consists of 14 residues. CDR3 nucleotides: TGCAGTGCTAGCGGGACAGTCATTAACTATGGCTACACCTTC. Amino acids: CSASGTVINYGYTF.

CDR3 bases: TGTGCCAGTCGACCCGGCCCCGGGACAGGGGGCGATGAGCAGTTCTTC. It is translated as CASRPGPGTGGDEQFF. This chain connects TRBV21-1 to TRBJ2-1; TRBD1 is the table's D call, not checked against the DNA. TRBV21-1 is recorded as a pseudogene. The CDR3 totals 16 residues.